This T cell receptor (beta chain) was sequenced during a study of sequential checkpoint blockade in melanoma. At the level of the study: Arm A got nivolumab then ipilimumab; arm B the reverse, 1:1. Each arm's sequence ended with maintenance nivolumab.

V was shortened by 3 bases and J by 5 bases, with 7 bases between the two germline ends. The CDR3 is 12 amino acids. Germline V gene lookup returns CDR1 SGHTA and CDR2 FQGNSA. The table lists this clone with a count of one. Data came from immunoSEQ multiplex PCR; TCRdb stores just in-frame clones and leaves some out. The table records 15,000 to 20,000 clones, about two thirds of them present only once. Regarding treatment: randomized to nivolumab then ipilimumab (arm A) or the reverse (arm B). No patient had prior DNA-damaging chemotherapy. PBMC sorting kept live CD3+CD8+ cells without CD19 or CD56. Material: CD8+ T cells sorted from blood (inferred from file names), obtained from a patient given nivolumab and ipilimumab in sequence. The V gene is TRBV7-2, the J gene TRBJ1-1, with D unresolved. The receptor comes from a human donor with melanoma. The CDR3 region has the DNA TGTGCCAGCAGCTTCAGCAGGACTGAAGCTTTCTTT. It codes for CASSFSRTEAFF.